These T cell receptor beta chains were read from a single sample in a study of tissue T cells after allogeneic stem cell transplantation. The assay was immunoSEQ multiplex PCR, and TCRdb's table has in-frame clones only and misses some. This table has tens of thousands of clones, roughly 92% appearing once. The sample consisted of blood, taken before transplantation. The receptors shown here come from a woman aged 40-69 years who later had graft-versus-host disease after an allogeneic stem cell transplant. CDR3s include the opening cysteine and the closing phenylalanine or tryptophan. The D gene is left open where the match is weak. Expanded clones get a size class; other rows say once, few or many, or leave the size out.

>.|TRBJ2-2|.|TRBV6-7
CASSYFGNTGELFF
TGTGCCAGCAGTTACTTTGGCAACACCGGGGAGCTGTTTTTT
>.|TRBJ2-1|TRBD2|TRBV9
CASSERDHRYNEQFF
TGTGCCAGCAGCGAGCGGGACCACCGGTACAATGAGCAGTTCTTC
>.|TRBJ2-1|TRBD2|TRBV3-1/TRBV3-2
CASSIAGGNYEQFF
TGTGCCAGCAGCATAGCGGGAGGAAACTATGAGCAGTTCTTC
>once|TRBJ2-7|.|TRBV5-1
CASSPGSAYEQYF
TGCGCCAGCAGTCCCGGGAGTGCCTACGAGCAGTACTTC
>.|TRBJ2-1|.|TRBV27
CASRTSPHEQFF
TGTGCCAGCAGGACAAGCCCCCATGAGCAGTTCTTC
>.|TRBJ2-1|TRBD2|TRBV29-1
CSARGGGTSGSPNEQFF
TGCAGCGCGAGAGGGGGGGGCACTAGCGGGAGTCCCAATGAGCAGTTCTTC
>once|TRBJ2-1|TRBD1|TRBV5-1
CASFRTGGYGRAYNEQFF
TGCGCCAGCTTTAGGACAGGGGGCTACGGGAGGGCCTACAATGAGCAGTTCTTC
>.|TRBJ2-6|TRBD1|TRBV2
CASSATFGTGTLSGANVLTF
TGTGCCAGCAGTGCCACCTTCGGGACAGGGACACTCTCTGGGGCCAACGTCCTGACTTTC
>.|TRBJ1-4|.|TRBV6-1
CASSEGAQTFEKLFF
TGTGCCAGCAGTGAGGGGGCTCAGACCTTTGAAAAACTGTTTTTT
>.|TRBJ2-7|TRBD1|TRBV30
CAWSRQGPGEQYF
TGTGCCTGGAGCCGACAGGGACCGGGCGAGCAGTACTTC
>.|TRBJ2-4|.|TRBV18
CASSPIQGSIAKNIQYF
TGTGCCAGCTCCCCGATTCAGGGGTCCATAGCCAAAAACATTCAGTACTTC
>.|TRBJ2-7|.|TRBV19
CASSIIRGDEQYF
TGTGCCAGTAGTATAATTAGGGGTGACGAGCAGTACTTC
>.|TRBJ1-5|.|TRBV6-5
CASSKGRGGNQPQHF
TGTGCCAGCAGTAAGGGCAGGGGAGGCAATCAGCCCCAGCATTTT
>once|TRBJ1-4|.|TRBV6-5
CASSYAVRSTNEKLFF
TGTGCCAGCAGTTACGCAGTAAGGTCAACTAATGAAAAACTGTTTTTT
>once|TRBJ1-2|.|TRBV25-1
CASSELGAGAGYTF
TGTGCCAGCAGTGAATTGGGAGCGGGGGCTGGCTACACCTTC
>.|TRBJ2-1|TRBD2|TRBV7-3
CASSPLAGGVDEQFF
TGTGCCAGCAGCCCACTAGCGGGGGGTGTGGATGAGCAGTTCTTC
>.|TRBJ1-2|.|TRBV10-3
CAIHDRPKLPCIPKNYGYTF
TGTGCCATCCACGACAGACCCAAACTTCCGTGTATCCCAAAAAACTATGGCTACACCTTC
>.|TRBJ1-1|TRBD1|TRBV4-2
CASGRDRAGAFF
TGTGCCAGCGGCCGGGACAGGGCTGGGGCTTTCTTT
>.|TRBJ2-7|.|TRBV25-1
CASSESEQYF
TGTGCCAGCAGTGAAAGTGAGCAGTACTTC
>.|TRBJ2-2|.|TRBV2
CASSDKFTNTGELFF
TGTGCCAGCAGTGACAAATTTACGAACACCGGGGAGCTGTTTTTT
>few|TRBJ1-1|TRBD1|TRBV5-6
CASSWDRMNTEAFF
TGTGCCAGCAGCTGGGACAGAATGAACACTGAAGCTTTCTTT
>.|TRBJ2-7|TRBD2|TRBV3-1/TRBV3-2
CASTHRTSGTPYF
TGTGCCAGCACCCATAGGACTAGCGGGACACCGTACTTC
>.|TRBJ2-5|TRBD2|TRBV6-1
CASSEIPGGQETQYF
TGTGCCAGCAGTGAAATCCCGGGAGGGCAAGAGACCCAGTACTTC
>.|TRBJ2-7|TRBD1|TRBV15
CATGTEPYEQYF
TGTGCCACCGGGACAGAACCCTACGAGCAGTACTTC
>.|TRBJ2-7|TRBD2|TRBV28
CASYSGSNEQYF
TGTGCCAGCTATAGCGGGAGCAACGAGCAGTACTTC
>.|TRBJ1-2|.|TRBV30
CAWSVRGNRYGYTF
TGTGCCTGGAGTGTACGGGGGAATCGGTATGGCTACACCTTC
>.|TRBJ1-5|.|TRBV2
CASRRERTPPSTQHF
TGTGCCAGCAGGAGGGAGAGAACCCCACCCAGCACCCAGCATTTT
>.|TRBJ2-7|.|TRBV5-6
CASSLEDYEQYF
TGTGCCAGCAGCTTGGAGGACTACGAGCAGTACTTC
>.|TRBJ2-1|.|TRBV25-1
CASSEVAWDGPFNEQFF
TGTGCCAGCAGTGAAGTCGCCTGGGACGGCCCTTTCAATGAGCAGTTCTTC
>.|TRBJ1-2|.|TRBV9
CASRGNYGYTF
TGTGCCAGCAGAGGTAACTATGGCTACACCTTC
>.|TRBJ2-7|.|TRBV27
CASSLAPPPNLSLQYF
TGTGCCAGCAGTTTAGCCCCACCCCCAAACCTCTCTCTGCAGTACTTC
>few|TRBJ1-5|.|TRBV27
CASSSRVEGGTQHF
TGTGCCAGCAGTTCACGGGTAGAAGGAGGGACCCAGCATTTT
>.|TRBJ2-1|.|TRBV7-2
CASSLEGTHYNEQFF
TGTGCCAGCAGCTTAGAAGGAACTCATTACAATGAGCAGTTCTTC
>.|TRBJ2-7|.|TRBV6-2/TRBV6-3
CASSSMEYEQYF
TGTGCCAGCAGTTCCATGGAGTACGAGCAGTACTTC
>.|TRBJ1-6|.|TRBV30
CAWSDRQFSYNSPLHF
TGTGCCTGGAGTGATCGACAGTTCTCCTATAATTCACCCCTCCACTTT
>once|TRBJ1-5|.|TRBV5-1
CASSPDQRNQPQHF
TGCGCCAGCAGCCCGGACCAACGCAATCAGCCCCAGCATTTT
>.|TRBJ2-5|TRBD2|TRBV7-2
CASSTRTSGTPGTQYF
TGTGCCAGCAGCACCCGGACTAGCGGGACGCCAGGGACCCAGTACTTC
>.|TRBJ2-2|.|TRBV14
CASATSNTGELFF
TGTGCCAGCGCTACGTCGAACACCGGGGAGCTGTTTTTT
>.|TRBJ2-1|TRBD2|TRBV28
CASIRGRVGEQFF
TGTGCCAGCATACGCGGGAGGGTGGGTGAGCAGTTCTTC
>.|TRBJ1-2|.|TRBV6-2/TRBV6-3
CASSSSSTAGYTF
TGTGCCAGCAGTTCCAGCTCTACAGCTGGCTACACCTTC
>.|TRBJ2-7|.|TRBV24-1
CATSDPASDRSYEQYF
TGTGCCACCAGTGATCCCGCTAGCGACCGCTCCTACGAGCAGTACTTC
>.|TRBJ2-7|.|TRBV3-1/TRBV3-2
CASSQVLLSSYEQYF
TGTGCCAGCAGCCAAGTTCTGTTGAGCTCCTACGAGCAGTACTTC
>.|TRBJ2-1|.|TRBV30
CAWRLGLGGEEQFF
TGTGCCTGGAGGTTAGGACTAGGGGGAGAGGAGCAGTTCTTC
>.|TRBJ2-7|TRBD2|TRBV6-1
CASSEARTRTYEQYF
TGTGCCAGCAGTGAAGCCAGGACTAGAACCTACGAGCAGTACTTC
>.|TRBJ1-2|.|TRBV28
CASSRVGTSDGYTF
TGTGCCAGCAGTCGTGTGGGGACCTCTGATGGCTACACCTTC
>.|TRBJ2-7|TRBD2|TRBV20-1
CSASGLAGNEQYF
TGCAGTGCTAGTGGTCTAGCGGGAAACGAGCAGTACTTC
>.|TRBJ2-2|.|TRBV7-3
CASSLIGGGGQLFF
TGTGCCAGCAGCTTAATAGGAGGGGGCGGGCAGCTGTTTTTT
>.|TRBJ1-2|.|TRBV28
CASSPLRGAGGYTF
TGTGCCAGCAGTCCCCTTCGGGGGGCGGGCGGCTACACCTTC
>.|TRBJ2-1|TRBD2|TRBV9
CASSVERAGEQFF
TGTGCCAGCAGCGTAGAACGAGCGGGAGAGCAGTTCTTC
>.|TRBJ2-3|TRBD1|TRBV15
CATSRRQGADTQYF
TGTGCCACCAGCAGAAGGCAGGGGGCAGATACGCAGTATTTT
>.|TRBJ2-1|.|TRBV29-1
CSAPTSPLNEQFF
TGCAGCGCTCCGACTAGTCCCCTGAATGAGCAGTTCTTC
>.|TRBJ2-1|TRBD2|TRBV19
CASSVGLAGVPEPNNEQFF
TGTGCCAGTAGCGTAGGACTAGCGGGAGTTCCCGAGCCTAACAATGAGCAGTTCTTC
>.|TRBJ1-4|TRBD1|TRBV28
CASSFSGTGWEKLFF
TGTGCCAGCAGTTTCTCTGGGACAGGGTGGGAAAAACTGTTTTTT